This TCR beta chain was captured by sequencing in a study of cytomegalovirus exposure and HLA in healthy donors. Study outcomes and limitations: The authors confirmed in vitro that a few CMV-associated chains were specific for CMV antigens. Later, an analysis found that TCR clusters from the first cohort tended to co-occur in the roughly 130 validation repertoires. Altogether, 150 to 200 TCR beta chains were recorded as cytomegalovirus-associated.

The protocol was immunoSEQ multiplex PCR, while the TCRdb copy is restricted to in-frame clones and leaves out a portion. The top ten hold 1.5% to 2% of the sample, which has 100,000 to 150,000 clones, around 90% seen once. Comment on this clone: The antigen remains undetermined.

Material: PBMCs. This receptor was obtained from a woman in her late teens or twenties in good health and CMV-seronegative.

The DNA for the CDR3 is TGTGCCAGCAGTGAAATCTCAGGATTGAACACTGAAGCTTTCTTT. Translation: CASSEISGLNTEAFF. V is TRBV6-1 and J is TRBJ1-1; unclear D gene. This CDR3 has 15 residues. Trimming shortened V by 2 bases and J by 0 bases, and 10 bases separated the two germline ends. From germline, CDR1 is MNHNS and CDR2 SASEGT.